This T cell receptor (beta chain) was recovered during a study of T cell repertoires in cytomegalovirus infection. As for the study in general: HLA-B-restricted CMV epitopes that are well studied, plus recently identified HLA-C-restricted ones, were used by the study. Based on public TCR beta signatures, there were indications of CMV infection and of a matching HLA type.

The study, taken as a whole, reports: Cumulative public TCR beta family frequency identified CMV carriers with the relevant HLA. It was HLA-C-restricted CMV-specific TCR beta clonotypes that dominated the response ex vivo.

TCRdb re-called the reads through MiXCR, storing one row per CDR3 protein. This table holds about 78,000 distinct CDR3 sequences, around 40% found once. This clonotype was picked up a small number of times. Antigen: not known. One junction end does not reproduce the germline sequence, and a read error may be involved. CDR1 is SGHVS and CDR2 is FNYEAQ in the germline V gene. The CDR3 loop spans 15 amino acids. The sample consisted of CD8+ T cells from cultured PBMCs, taken from culture after CMV antigen stimulation. The rearrangement joins TRBV7-6 to TRBJ2-5; D call uncertain. This TCR came from a human donor in good health (CMV status not recorded). Some clones in this sample may be carry-over from other donors' samples. The CDR3 DNA is TGTGCTAGCAGCTTATACTACTCCCTCCAAGAGACCCAGTACTTC. Protein: CASSLYYSLQETQYF. The full variable domain, its missing parts supplied by reference TRBV7-6 and TRBJ2-5, is GAGVSQSPRYKVTKRGQDVALRCDPISGHVSLYWYRQALGQGPEFLTYFNYEAQQDKSGLPNDRFSAERPEGSISTLTIQRTEQRDSAMYRCASSLYYSLQETQYFGPGTRLLVL.